These 10 T cell receptor beta chains originate from one sample sequenced in a study of blood T cell repertoires in COVID-19. The method was immunoSEQ multiplex PCR; TCRdb's version includes in-frame clones alone and lacks a portion of them. Among more than 200,000 clones listed, 87% were seen once. The source material was PBMCs or T cells enriched from blood (not recorded which). Source of these receptors: a woman in her twenties or thirties with acute COVID-19.

The chain combines TRBV5-6 with TRBJ2-7, with TRBD1 matching over 8 bases. The CDR3 loop spans 15 amino acids. V lost 3 bases, J lost 4 bases, and 9 bases stayed unmatched. The germline V gene has CDR1 SGHDT and CDR2 YYEEEE. CDR3 sequence (DNA): TGTGCCAGCAGCTATTTAGGGACAGGTGAATACGAGCAGTACTTC. Amino acids: CASSYLGTGEYEQYF.

This chain's CDR3 is CASSPRRTGYGYTF. CDR3 DNA sequence: TGTGCCAGCAGCCCTCGGAGGACGGGGTATGGCTACACCTTC. The V and J genes are TRBV3-1 (or the pseudogene TRBV3-2) and TRBJ1-2, with no clear D. V lost 4 bases, J lost 5 bases, and 14 bases lay in between. CDR3 length: 14 amino acids. Germline V gives CDR1 LGHDT, CDR2 YNNKEL (reference sequence).

A few counts support this clone. V gene TRBV6-1 combines with J gene TRBJ2-3, with D unresolved. From germline, CDR1 is MNHNS and CDR2 SASEGT. CDR3 size: 17 residues. V was pared by 2 bases and J by 3 bases, with 18 bases between. Here the CDR3 DNA reads TGTGCCAGCAGTGAATGGCCCCCGGTAAGGAGAACAGATACGCAGTATTTT. This encodes CASSEWPPVRRTDTQYF.

The V gene is TRBV28, the J gene TRBJ1-1, with D perhaps TRBD1 (6 bases). Germline assignment: CDR1 MDHEN and CDR2 SYDVKM. This CDR3 has 15 residues. Trimming took off 7 bases at V and 0 bases at J, with 15 bases between the two ends. CDR3 amino acids: CASTARGAVNTEAFF. The CDR3 nucleotides read TGTGCCAGCACCGCCCGGGGGGCGGTGAACACTGAAGCTTTCTTT.

The chain joins TRBV3-1 (or the pseudogene TRBV3-2) to TRBJ2-1, with D uncertain. V was pared by 0 bases and J by 4 bases, with 4 bases between. Per the germline V gene, CDR1 is LGHDT and CDR2 is YNNKEL (reference sequence). The CDR3 has 13 amino acids. The CDR3 nucleotides are TGTGCCAGCAGCCAAGATCGTTACAATGAGCAGTTCTTC. Translation: CASSQDRYNEQFF.

The CDR3 spells CASSESYSQDNSPLHF. The CDR3 DNA sequence: TGCGCCAGCAGTGAGTCGTATTCACAGGATAATTCACCCCTCCACTTT. The chain employs TRBV10-2 and TRBJ1-6; perhaps TRBD1 as D (5 bases). The CDR3 contains 16 residues. Germline CDR1 reads WSHSY; CDR2 reads SAAADI. Trimming took off 0 bases at V and 5 bases at J, with 11 bases between the two ends.

The chain employs TRBV29-1 and TRBJ1-2; D is uncertain. The germline V and J ends were trimmed by 0 bases and 8 bases, with 10 bases remaining between them. CDR3 size: 12 residues. The germline V gene has CDR1 SQVTM and CDR2 ANQGSEA. CDR3 bases: TGCAGCGTTGAAGAACCGCGCTACGGCTACACCTTC. Residues: CSVEEPRYGYTF.

The chain is built from TRBV27 and TRBJ2-1, with a weak D call TRBD1 (5 bases). The CDR3 loop spans 15 amino acids. Germline assignment: CDR1 MNHEY and CDR2 SMNVEV (reference sequence). Trimming pared 0 bases from V and 6 bases from J, leaving 12 bases between. CDR3 DNA sequence: TGTGCCAGCAGTTTATCTTCAGGGCTTTTCAATGAGCAGTTCTTC. This gives the protein CASSLSSGLFNEQFF.

Written as DNA, the CDR3 is TGTGCCTGGAGACCTGACAGGGCGAATTCACCCCTCCACTTT. This encodes CAWRPDRANSPLHF. The chain uses TRBV30 and TRBJ1-6, with 7 bases fitting TRBD1. The CDR3 covers 14 residues. V dropped 3 bases and J dropped 7; count of bases not matched to a gene: 6. CDR1 and CDR2 (germline): GTSNPN, SVGIG (reference sequence).

The chain carries TRBV28 and TRBJ1-5, with D unresolved. CDR3 length: 17 residues. Trimming removed 2 bases at V and 0 bases at J, with 14 bases between. Germline values: CDR1 MDHEN, CDR2 SYDVKM. The CDR3 DNA sequence: TGTGCCAGCAGTTTAACCTCTGCGGCGTATAGCAATCAGCCCCAGCATTTT. This encodes CASSLTSAAYSNQPQHF.